The text below deals with one T cell receptor beta chain. V lost 6 bases and J lost 0, with 6 bases in between. Per the germline V gene, CDR1 is GTSNPN and CDR2 is SVGIG (reference sequence). The CDR3 sequence is 13 residues long. This specimen belongs to a study of blood T cell repertoires in COVID-19. Study at large: Material from acute and convalescent COVID-19 was sourced from the United States, Italy and Spain. PBMCs, B-cell-depleted T cells, or T cells were the source of the cDNA or gDNA that made up the material.

In the original processing: Amplification from reference gene primers served as the basis for estimated nucleated cell counts. Method: immunoSEQ multiplex PCR; TCRdb's copy keeps in-frame clones and lacks some. That table gives V, J and clone size, and the DNA gave D and trimming. The sample lists about 42,000 clones, about 88% occurring once. Sequencing input: peripheral blood. This receptor was obtained from a human donor in a cohort sampled during active COVID-19. The rearrangement links TRBV30 to TRBJ2-6; D unclear. In DNA form, the CDR3 reads TGTGCCTGCGGGTTCTCTGGGGCCAACGTCCTGACTTTC. This sequence encodes CACGFSGANVLTF.